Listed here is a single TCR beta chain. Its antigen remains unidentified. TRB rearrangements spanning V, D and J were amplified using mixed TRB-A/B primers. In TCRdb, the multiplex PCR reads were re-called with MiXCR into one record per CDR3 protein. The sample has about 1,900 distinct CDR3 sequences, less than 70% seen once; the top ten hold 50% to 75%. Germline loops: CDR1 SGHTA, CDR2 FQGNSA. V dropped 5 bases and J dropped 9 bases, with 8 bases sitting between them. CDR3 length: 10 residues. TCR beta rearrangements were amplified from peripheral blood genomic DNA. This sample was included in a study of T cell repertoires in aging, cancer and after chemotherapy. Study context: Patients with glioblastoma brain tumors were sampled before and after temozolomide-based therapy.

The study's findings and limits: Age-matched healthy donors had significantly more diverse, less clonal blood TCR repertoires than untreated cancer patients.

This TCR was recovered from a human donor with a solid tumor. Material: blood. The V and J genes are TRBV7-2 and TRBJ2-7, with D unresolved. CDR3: CASSGPGQYF. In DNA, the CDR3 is TGTGCCAGCAGCGGCCCGGGGCAGTACTTC.